The 14 T cell receptor beta chains below come from one sample, sequenced in a study of blood T cell repertoires in COVID-19. TCRdb's table, derived via immunoSEQ multiplex PCR, lists solely in-frame clones and lacks some. In the table there are fewer than 70,000 clones, 65% to 90% of which are singletons. Sequencing was carried out using peripheral blood. The receptors were gathered from a man over 45 with acute or convalescent COVID-19.

The chain links TRBV28 to TRBJ1-5; the match to TRBD1 covers 9 bases. The CDR3 is 15 amino acids. The junction had 8 bases not matched to a gene; V was cut back by 6 bases and J by 5 bases. Germline assignment: CDR1 MDHEN and CDR2 SYDVKM. Written as DNA, the CDR3 is TGTGCCAGCAGGTCCACAGGGGGCCACTATCAGCCCCAGCATTTT. Translating it yields CASRSTGGHYQPQHF. The whole variable domain, filled in from reference TRBV28 and TRBJ1-5, reads DVKVTQSSRYLVKRTGEKVFLECVQDMDHENMFWYRQDPGLGLRLIYFSYDVKMKEKGDIPEGYSVSREKKERFSLILESASTNQTSMYLCASRSTGGHYQPQHFGDGTRLSIL.

The chain links TRBV5-8 to TRBJ2-3; 8 bases match TRBD2. The V segment lost 4 bases and the J segment 1 base; nucleotides outside the gene matches: 14. The CDR3 extends over 18 amino acids. Germline V gives CDR1 SGHTS, CDR2 YDEGEE. The CDR3 loop reads CASSILASASGRTDTQYF. Written as DNA, the CDR3 is TGTGCCAGCAGCATCCTGGCCTCGGCTAGCGGGCGCACAGATACGCAGTATTTT.

This clone came up a few times. Distinct nucleotide sequences in the sample also encode this CDR3. This chain uses TRBV3-1 (or the pseudogene TRBV3-2) with TRBJ1-2, with TRBD1 identical over 8 bases. The germline V gene encodes CDR1 LGHDT and CDR2 YNNKEL (reference sequence). The CDR3 length is 14 residues. After removal of 4 bases from V and 5 bases from J, the junction contained 6 bases not matched to a gene. The CDR3 bases are TGTGCCAGCAGCCTTGGAACAGGGGGTTATGGCTACACCTTC. Translation: CASSLGTGGYGYTF.

The chain recombines TRBV6-5 with TRBJ2-2; D is perhaps TRBD1 (6 bases). The V gene lost 7 bases and the J gene lost 4 bases, with 16 bases spanning the gap. Germline V gene sequence: CDR1 MNHEY, CDR2 SVGAGI. The length of the CDR3 is 15 residues. The CDR3 is CASNRQVSVTGELFF. The CDR3 region has the DNA TGTGCCAGCAATAGACAGGTGTCTGTCACCGGGGAGCTGTTTTTT.

The J gene is TRBJ1-2, the V gene TRBV6-6; D is unresolved. CDR1 MNHNY and CDR2 SVGAGI come from the germline V gene (reference sequence). V lost 2 bases and J lost 8, with 18 bases in between. This CDR3 comprises 15 residues. The CDR3 reads CASSYPQSNSGGYTF. In DNA, the CDR3 is TGTGCCAGCAGTTACCCTCAGTCAAACTCGGGGGGCTACACCTTC.

This clone was counted only a few times. This specimen includes other DNA sequences encoding the same CDR3. V and J are TRBV5-1 and TRBJ1-3; D remains unclear. The CDR3 extends over 14 amino acids. Trimming took 3 bases from V and 0 from J, leaving 7 bases between them. Germline V lookup: CDR1 SGHRS, CDR2 YFSETQ. The CDR3 nucleotides read TGCGCCAGCAGCTCGACAAACTCTGGAAACACCATATATTTT. As protein: CASSSTNSGNTIYF.

This CDR3 is CASSLKGGYQETQYF. The CDR3 DNA reads as TGTGCCAGCAGCTTAAAGGGGGGGTACCAAGAGACCCAGTACTTC. The J gene is TRBJ2-5, the V gene TRBV11-2, with TRBD2 as a possible D gene (7 bases). Trimming cost V 2 bases and J 0 bases, with 10 bases left between them. CDR1 is SGHAT and CDR2 is FQNNGV in the germline V gene. The length of the CDR3 is 15 residues.

This sequence joins TRBV5-1 and TRBJ2-5; 7 nucleotides line up with TRBD2. The CDR3 totals 14 residues. CDR1 is SGHRS and CDR2 is YFSETQ in the germline V gene. The junction had 8 bases not matched to a gene; V was cut back by 2 bases and J by 7 bases. The CDR3 region is CASSLEGLLGTQYF. The DNA for the CDR3 is TGCGCCAGCAGCTTAGAGGGACTATTGGGGACCCAGTACTTC. Full variable domain (remainder filled in from reference TRBV5-1 and TRBJ2-5): KAGVTQTPRYLIKTRGQQVTLSCSPISGHRSVSWYQQTPGQGLQFLFEYFSETQRNKGNFPGRFSGRQFSNSRSEMNVSTLELGDSALYLCASSLEGLLGTQYFGPGTRLLVL.

A few counts support this clone. The CDR3 region is CASRSYYEQYF. For the CDR3, the DNA is TGTGCCAGCAGGAGTTACTACGAGCAGTACTTC. The chain has TRBV28 and TRBJ2-7; D gene uncertain. Trimming took off 6 bases at V and 3 bases at J, with 6 bases between the two ends. Germline loops: CDR1 MDHEN, CDR2 SYDVKM. This CDR3 comprises 11 residues.

This sequence joins TRBV6-5 and TRBJ1-3; 7 positions agree with TRBD1. Germline-derived CDR1 and CDR2 are MNHEY and SVGAGI. This CDR3 has 15 residues. The V and J ends lost 5 bases and 1 base, in that order; junction bases with no gene match: 5. In nucleotides, the CDR3 is TGTGCCAGCAGTCCAACAGGGGAATCTGGAAACACCATATATTTT. It translates to CASSPTGESGNTIYF.

The chain combines TRBV7-8 with TRBJ2-3; tentative D call: TRBD2 (6 bases). Germline assignment: CDR1 SGHVS and CDR2 FQNEAQ. V lost 2 bases and J lost 0, with 9 bases in between. The CDR3 has 15 amino acids. Here the CDR3 DNA reads TGTGCCAGCAGCTTAACGGGGGTTAGCACAGATACGCAGTATTTT. Protein sequence: CASSLTGVSTDTQYF.

The V gene is TRBV18, the J gene TRBJ1-6; unclear D gene. Germline-derived CDR1 and CDR2 are KGHSH and LQKENI. The CDR3 is 12 amino acids. The ends were cut back, 8 bases at V and 7 bases at J, with 9 bases in the middle. The CDR3 DNA is TGTGCCAGCCGACGGGAGAATTCACCCCTCCACTTT. As protein: CASRRENSPLHF. The variable domain in full, completed from reference TRBV18 and TRBJ1-6, reads NAGVMQNPRHLVRRRGQEARLRCSPMKGHSHVYWYRQLPEEGLKFMVYLQKENIIDESGMPKERFSAEFPKEGPSILRIQQVVRGDSAAYFCASRRENSPLHFGNGTRLTVT.

This sequence joins TRBV2 and TRBJ2-1; 11 bases agree with TRBD1. The V gene's germline CDR1 is SNHLY and CDR2 FYNNEI. The CDR3 has 13 amino acids. V shed 10 bases, J shed 8 bases, and the junction held 7 bases outside the gene matches. CDR3 in amino acids: CAKKGQGDYEQFF. CDR3 DNA sequence: TGTGCCAAAAAGGGACAGGGGGATTATGAGCAGTTCTTC.

This clone was counted a few times. The chain joins TRBV2 to TRBJ1-6; 7 bases are shared with TRBD1. CDR3 length: 15 amino acids. Germline V lookup: CDR1 SNHLY, CDR2 FYNNEI. V dropped 5 bases and J dropped 3; count of bases not matched to a gene: 4. CDR3 sequence (DNA): TGTGCCAGCAGTCCCGACAGGGTCTATAATTCACCCCTCCACTTT. Its protein product is CASSPDRVYNSPLHF. Supplemented by reference TRBV2 and TRBJ1-6, the full variable domain reads EPEVTQTPSHQVTQMGQEVILRCVPISNHLYFYWYRQILGQKVEFLVSFYNNEISEKSEIFDDQFSVERPDGSNFTLKIRSTKLEDSAMYFCASSPDRVYNSPLHFGNGTRLTVT.